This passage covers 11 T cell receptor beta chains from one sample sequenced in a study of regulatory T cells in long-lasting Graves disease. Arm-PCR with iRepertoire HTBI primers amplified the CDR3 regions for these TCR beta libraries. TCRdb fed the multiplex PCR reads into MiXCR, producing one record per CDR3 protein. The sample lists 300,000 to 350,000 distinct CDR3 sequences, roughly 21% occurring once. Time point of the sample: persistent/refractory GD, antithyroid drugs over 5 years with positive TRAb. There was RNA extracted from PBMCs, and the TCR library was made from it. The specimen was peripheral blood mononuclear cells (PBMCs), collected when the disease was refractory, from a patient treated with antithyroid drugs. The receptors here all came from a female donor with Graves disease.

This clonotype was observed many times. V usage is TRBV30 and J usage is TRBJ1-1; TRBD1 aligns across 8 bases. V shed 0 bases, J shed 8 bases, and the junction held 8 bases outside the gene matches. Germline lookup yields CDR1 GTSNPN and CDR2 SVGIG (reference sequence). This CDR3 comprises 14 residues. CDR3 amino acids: CAWSVRDRRWEAFF. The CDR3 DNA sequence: TGTGCCTGGAGTGTACGGGACAGGCGTTGGGAAGCTTTCTTT.

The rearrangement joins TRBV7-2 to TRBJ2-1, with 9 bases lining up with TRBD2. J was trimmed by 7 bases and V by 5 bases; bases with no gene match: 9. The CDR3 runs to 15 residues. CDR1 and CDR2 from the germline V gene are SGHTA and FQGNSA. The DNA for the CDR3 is TGTGCCAGCAGCCCCCTGGCGGGGGGGAGGAATGAGCAGTTCTTC. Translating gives CASSPLAGGRNEQFF. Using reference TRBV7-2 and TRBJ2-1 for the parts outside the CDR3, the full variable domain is GAGVSQSPSNKVTEKGKDVELRCDPISGHTALYWYRQSLGQGLEFLIYFQGNSAPDKSGLPSDRFSAERTGGSVSTLTIQRTQQEDSAVYLCASSPLAGGRNEQFFGPGTRLTVL.

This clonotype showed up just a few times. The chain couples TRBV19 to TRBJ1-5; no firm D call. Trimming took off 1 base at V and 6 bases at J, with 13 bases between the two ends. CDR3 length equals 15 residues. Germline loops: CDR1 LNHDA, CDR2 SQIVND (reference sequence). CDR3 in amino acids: CASSIGVRAFQPQHF. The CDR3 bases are TGTGCCAGTAGTATAGGGGTGCGGGCTTTTCAGCCCCAGCATTTT.

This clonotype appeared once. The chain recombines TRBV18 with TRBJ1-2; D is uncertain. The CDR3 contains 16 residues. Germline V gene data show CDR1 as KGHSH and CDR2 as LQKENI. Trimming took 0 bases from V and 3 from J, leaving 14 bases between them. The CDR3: CASSPPRPRGYYGYTF. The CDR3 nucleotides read TGTGCCAGCTCACCACCCCGACCGCGAGGCTACTATGGCTACACCTTC.

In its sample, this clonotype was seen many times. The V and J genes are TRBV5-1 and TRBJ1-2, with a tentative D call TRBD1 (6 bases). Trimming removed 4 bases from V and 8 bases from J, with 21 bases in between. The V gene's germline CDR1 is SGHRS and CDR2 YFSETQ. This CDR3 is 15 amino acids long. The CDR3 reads CASSPRGGSTIGYTF. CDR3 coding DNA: TGCGCCAGCAGCCCCAGGGGAGGATCCACTATAGGCTACACCTTC.

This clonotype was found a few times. CDR3 sequence reads: CASSQVQGKISYNSPLHF. The CDR3 nucleotides read TGTGCCAGCAGCCAGGTTCAGGGGAAGATCTCCTATAATTCACCCCTCCACTTT. The gene calls are TRBV3-1 and TRBJ1-6, with a tentative D call TRBD1 (6 bases). This CDR3 spans 18 amino acids. The V gene's germline CDR1 is LGHDT and CDR2 YNNKEL (reference sequence). Trimming pared 3 bases from V and 0 bases from J, leaving 15 bases between.

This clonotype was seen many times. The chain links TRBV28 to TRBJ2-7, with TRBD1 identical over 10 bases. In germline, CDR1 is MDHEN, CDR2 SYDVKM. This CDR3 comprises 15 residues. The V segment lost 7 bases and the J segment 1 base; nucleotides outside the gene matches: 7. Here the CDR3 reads CASTTWDRGSYEQYF. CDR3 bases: TGTGCCAGCACAACTTGGGACAGGGGATCCTACGAGCAGTACTTC.

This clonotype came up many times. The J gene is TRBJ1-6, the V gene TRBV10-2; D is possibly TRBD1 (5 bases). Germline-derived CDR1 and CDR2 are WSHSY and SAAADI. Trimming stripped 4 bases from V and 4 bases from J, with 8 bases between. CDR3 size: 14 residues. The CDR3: CASSGTSYNSPLHF. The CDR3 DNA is TGCGCCAGCAGTGGGACATCGTATAATTCACCCCTCCACTTT.

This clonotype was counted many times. Here the CDR3 reads CSAWPGNTEAFF. The CDR3 DNA reads as TGCAGTGCTTGGCCGGGGAACACTGAAGCTTTCTTT. This chain joins TRBV20-1 and TRBJ1-1; no clear D. CDR3 length: 12 amino acids. CDR1 and CDR2 (germline): DFQATT, SNEGSKA (reference sequence). The ends were cut back, 5 bases at V and 1 base at J, with 8 bases in the middle.

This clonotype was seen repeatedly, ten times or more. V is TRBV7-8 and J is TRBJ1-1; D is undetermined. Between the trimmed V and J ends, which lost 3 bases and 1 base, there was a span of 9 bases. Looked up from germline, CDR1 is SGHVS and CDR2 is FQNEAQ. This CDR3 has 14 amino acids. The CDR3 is CASSFYGQNTEAFF. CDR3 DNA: TGTGCCAGCAGCTTTTACGGCCAGAACACTGAAGCTTTCTTT.

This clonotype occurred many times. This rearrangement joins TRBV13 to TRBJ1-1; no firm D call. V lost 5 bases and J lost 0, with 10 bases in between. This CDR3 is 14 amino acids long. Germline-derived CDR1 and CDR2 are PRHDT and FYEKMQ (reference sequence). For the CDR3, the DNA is TGTGCCAGCAGCAAGCGTGCCATGAACACTGAAGCTTTCTTT. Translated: CASSKRAMNTEAFF. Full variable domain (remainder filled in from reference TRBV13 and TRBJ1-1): AAGVIQSPRHLIKEKRETATLKCYPIPRHDTVYWYQQGPGQDPQFLISFYEKMQSDKGSIPDRFSAQQFSDYHSELNMSSLELGDSALYFCASSKRAMNTEAFFGQGTRLTVV.